This T cell receptor beta chain was profiled in a study of cytomegalovirus exposure and HLA in healthy donors. The table lists this clone with a few counts. V gave up 1 base and J gave up 5 bases, with 9 bases separating them. Germline CDR1 is SQVTM and CDR2 is ANQGSEA. The CDR3 length is 13 residues. 60 Vbeta and 13 Jbeta primers were used in PCR. The repertoire was sequenced with immunoSEQ multiplex PCR; TCRdb's copy has only in-frame clones and lacks some. The data hold around 150,000 clones, with roughly 70% observed a single time. Sample: PBMCs. This clonotype was sampled from a man in his fifties or sixties in good health and CMV-seropositive. V is TRBV29-1 and J is TRBJ1-5; a weak D match, TRBD1 (6 bases). CDR3 amino acids: CSVEGGRDQPQHF. The CDR3 region has the DNA TGCAGCGTTGAAGGGGGGCGAGATCAGCCCCAGCATTTT.